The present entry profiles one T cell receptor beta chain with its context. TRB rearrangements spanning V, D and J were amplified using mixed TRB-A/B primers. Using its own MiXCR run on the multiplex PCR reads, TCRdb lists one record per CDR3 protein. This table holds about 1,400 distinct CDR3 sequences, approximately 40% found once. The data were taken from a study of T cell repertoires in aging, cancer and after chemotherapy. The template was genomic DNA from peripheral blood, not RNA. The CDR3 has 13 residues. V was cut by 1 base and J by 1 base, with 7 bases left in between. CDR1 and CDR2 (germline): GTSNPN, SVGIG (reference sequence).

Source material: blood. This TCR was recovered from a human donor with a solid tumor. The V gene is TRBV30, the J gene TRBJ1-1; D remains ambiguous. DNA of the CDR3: TGTGCCTGGAGTGAAGCGACGAACACTGAAGCTTTCTTT. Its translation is CAWSEATNTEAFF.